This T cell receptor (beta chain) derives from a study of T cell responses to AZD1222 COVID-19 vaccine. General study results and limits: The number of AZD1222 recipients seropositive at baseline was only six. Spike-specific TCR repertoires showed rising breadth and depth after two AZD1222 doses. In a largely white British group with more females than males, clonal diversity was possibly underestimated.

Germline V gene data show CDR1 as SGHRS and CDR2 as YFSETQ. V shed 0 bases and J 8 bases; nucleotides not matched to a gene: 11. CDR3 length equals 17 residues. About this clone itself: Its cognate antigen is unknown.

TCRdb keeps only in-frame clones here, not all; method: immunoSEQ multiplex PCR. The sample has about 120,000 clones, about nine tenths seen once. The rearrangement uses TRBV5-1 and TRBJ1-4; 9 positions agree with TRBD1. This receptor was identified in an adult in good health. Source: peripheral blood, taken on day 0 of AZD1222 vaccination. CDR3 loop: CASSLVGTGIRGEKLFF. The CDR3 coding sequence is TGCGCCAGCAGCTTGGTAGGGACAGGGATTAGAGGCGAAAAACTGTTTTTT.